Following are 19 T cell receptor beta chains from one sample sequenced in a study of tumor-infiltrating lymphocytes in localized non-small cell lung cancer. Clones were sequenced by immunoSEQ multiplex PCR, and TCRdb holds only the in-frame ones, with some missing. The data hold around 14,000 clones, with about four fifths observed a single time. The sequencing sample was made of lung tumor tissue. These receptors were taken from a human donor with non-small cell lung cancer.

This chain links TRBV15 with TRBJ2-2; TRBD2 matches 14 bases. The germline CDR1 and CDR2 sequences are LNHNV and YYDKDF (reference sequence). The CDR3 length is 20 residues. Trimming at V came to 0 bases and at J to 0 bases, leaving 6 bases not matched to a gene. CDR3 residues: CATSREYPGLAGANTGELFF. The CDR3 DNA is TGTGCCACCAGCAGAGAATACCCGGGACTAGCGGGAGCGAACACCGGGGAGCTGTTTTTT.

The chain carries TRBV4-3 and TRBJ2-3; 13 bases line up with TRBD2. The trim removed 4 bases at V and 5 bases at J, leaving 3 bases unmatched. The CDR3 contains 15 residues. Germline V CDR1 and CDR2: LGHNA, YSLEER. CDR3 DNA sequence: TGCGCCAGCAGCCGAGGACTAGCGGGAGTAGATACGCAGTATTTT. This codes for CASSRGLAGVDTQYF.

V gene TRBV7-6 combines with J gene TRBJ2-5, with unresolved D. V was cut by 1 base and J by 6 bases, with 15 bases left in between. The CDR3 has 15 amino acids. CDR1 is SGHVS, CDR2 FNYEAQ, per germline. The CDR3 sequence: CASSLVGERVKTQYF. In nucleotides, the CDR3 is TGTGCCAGCAGCTTAGTTGGGGAAAGGGTGAAGACCCAGTACTTC.

V and J are TRBV9 and TRBJ2-1; no definite D call. The CDR3 runs 15 residues. CDR1 SGDLS and CDR2 YYNGEE come from the germline V gene. V was clipped by 0 bases and J by 4 bases, with 11 bases between them. This chain's CDR3 is CASSVAPLPYNEQFF. The CDR3 DNA reads TGTGCCAGCAGCGTAGCTCCCTTACCATACAATGAGCAGTTCTTC.

V is TRBV19 and J is TRBJ2-3; 11 nucleotides line up with TRBD1. V lost 4 bases, J lost 4 bases, and 4 bases stayed unmatched. The CDR3 length is 15 residues. CDR1 is LNHDA, CDR2 SQIVND, per germline (reference sequence). CDR3 DNA sequence: TGTGCCAGTAGTAGACCGGGACAGGGGGCAGATACGCAGTATTTT. Translating it yields CASSRPGQGADTQYF.

The genes are TRBV7-2 and TRBJ2-3, with D unclear. Germline loops: CDR1 SGHTA, CDR2 FQGNSA. The CDR3 is made up of 13 amino acids. V lost 4 bases and J 0 bases, leaving 5 bases between the germline ends. The CDR3 bases are TGTGCCAGCAGCTCGGACAGCACAGATACGCAGTATTTT. This codes for CASSSDSTDTQYF.

The CDR3 region is CASSADRGRYEQYF. The CDR3 nucleotides are TGTGCCAGCAGTGCGGACAGGGGGCGCTACGAGCAGTACTTC. The chain recombines TRBV6-1 with TRBJ2-5; 11 nucleotides align to TRBD1. Matching the DNA end better, TRBJ2-7 makes the J call doubtful. The CDR3 length is 14 residues. Looked up from germline, CDR1 is MNHNS and CDR2 is SASEGT.

This clone was picked up a small number of times. The rearrangement uses TRBV5-6 and TRBJ2-5; maybe TRBD1 (6 bases). V was clipped by 3 bases and J by 5 bases, with 14 bases between them. Germline V CDR1 and CDR2: SGHDT, YYEEEE. The CDR3 length is 14 residues. CDR3 sequence reads: CASSSTGPQETQYF. The CDR3 DNA follows: TGTGCCAGCAGCTCAACAGGGCCCCAGGAGACCCAGTACTTC.

The genes are TRBV25-1 and TRBJ2-5; D may be TRBD1 (5 bases). Germline CDR1 and CDR2: MGHDK and SYGVNS. The CDR3 loop spans 13 amino acids. The V end was cut by 6 bases, the J end by 1 base, with 9 bases between. This CDR3 reads CASSPGFQETQYF. The CDR3 DNA sequence: TGTGCCAGCAGCCCAGGGTTCCAAGAGACCCAGTACTTC.

The CDR3 DNA follows: TGTGCCAGCAGTGAACGGGTCAGCTTGGGTGGCTACACCTTC. The encoded protein is CASSERVSLGGYTF. The rearrangement links TRBV25-1 to TRBJ1-2; D is unresolved. Germline V lookup: CDR1 MGHDK, CDR2 SYGVNS. V lost 2 bases and J lost 7, with 14 bases in between. CDR3 length equals 14 residues.

In this sample, this clone turned up once. The genes are TRBV29-1 and TRBJ2-2, with TRBD1 matching over 9 bases. Germline values: CDR1 SQVTM, CDR2 ANQGSEA. This CDR3 comprises 12 residues. With V trimmed by 7 bases and J by 6 bases, 3 bases remained unmatched. The CDR3 bases are TGCAGCGGACGACAGGGGGCCGGGGAGCTGTTTTTT. Its protein product is CSGRQGAGELFF.

The V gene is TRBV30, the J gene TRBJ2-2, with 8 positions matching TRBD2. V lost 1 base and J lost 7; bases outside the gene matches: 14. CDR1 and CDR2 (germline): GTSNPN, SVGIG (reference sequence). This CDR3 has 17 residues. The CDR3 here is CAWSALRGGNLGGELFF. The CDR3 DNA follows: TGTGCCTGGAGTGCCCTTCGGGGGGGCAATTTGGGCGGGGAGCTGTTTTTT. The entire variable domain, with the rest obtained from reference TRBV30 and TRBJ2-2, is as follows: SQTIHQWPATLVQPVGSPLSLECTVEGTSNPNLYWYRQAAGRGLQLLFYSVGIGQISSEVPQNLSASRPQDRQFILSSKKLLLSDSGFYLCAWSALRGGNLGGELFFGEGSRLTVL.

This clone was seen a single time. The rearrangement links TRBV7-2 to TRBJ2-1; D gene unclear. V was trimmed by 1 base and J by 12 bases, leaving 10 bases between them. From germline, CDR1 is SGHTA and CDR2 FQGNSA. CDR3 length equals 12 residues. CDR3: CASSLDKSRQFF. For the CDR3, the DNA is TGTGCCAGCAGCTTAGATAAGAGTCGGCAGTTCTTC.

The chain employs TRBV7-3 and TRBJ2-2; 8 bases align to TRBD2. The V segment lost 1 base and the J segment 1 base; nucleotides outside the gene matches: 2. The CDR3 runs 16 residues. Germline V gene sequence: CDR1 SGHTA, CDR2 FQGTGA. Written as DNA, the CDR3 is TGTGCCAGCAGCTTAATTAGCGGGAAGAACACCGGGGAGCTGTTTTTT. Its translation: CASSLISGKNTGELFF.

The chain employs TRBV19 and TRBJ2-7, with D possibly matching TRBD2 (5 bases). The ends were cut back, 5 bases at V and 2 bases at J, with 19 bases in the middle. CDR3 length equals 16 residues. Germline assignment: CDR1 LNHDA and CDR2 SQIVND (reference sequence). CDR3 protein: CASSALPGLGTYEQYF. The CDR3 DNA is TGTGCCAGTAGTGCCTTACCGGGATTAGGGACCTACGAGCAGTACTTC.

V usage is TRBV18 and J usage is TRBJ2-5; tentatively, D is TRBD2 (5 bases). This CDR3 region has 14 residues. The V end was cut by 3 bases, the J end by 4 bases, with 12 bases between. CDR1 and CDR2 from the germline V gene are KGHSH and LQKENI. The CDR3 sequence is CASSPGGRGETQYF. In DNA, the CDR3 is TGTGCCAGCTCACCGGGCGGGCGTGGAGAGACCCAGTACTTC.

The chain is built from TRBV4-2 and TRBJ2-1; TRBD2 agrees at 12 bases. Per germline, CDR1 LGHNA and CDR2 YNFKEQ. This CDR3 is 14 amino acids long. V dropped 1 base and J dropped 9; count of bases not matched to a gene: 1. The CDR3 DNA follows: TGTGCCAGCAGCCAAGGGGGACTAGCGGGTGAGCAGTTCTTC. Its translation: CASSQGGLAGEQFF.

The chain couples TRBV6-6 to TRBJ2-1, with 10 bases identical to TRBD2. V lost 4 bases and J lost 12; bases outside the gene matches: 9. From germline, CDR1 is MNHNY and CDR2 SVGAGI (reference sequence). There are 14 residues in the CDR3. This CDR3 reads CASSLKAGGMWQFF. In nucleotides, the CDR3 is TGTGCCAGCAGTTTGAAAGCGGGAGGGATGTGGCAGTTCTTC.

V and J are TRBV29-1 and TRBJ2-4; 8 bases fit TRBD2. The V and J ends lost 2 bases and 0 bases, in that order; junction bases with no gene match: 0. The length of the CDR3 is 14 residues. CDR1 and CDR2 from the germline V gene are SQVTM and ANQGSEA. The CDR3 spells CSVELAGAKNIQYF. The CDR3 coding sequence is TGCAGCGTTGAACTAGCGGGAGCCAAAAACATTCAGTACTTC.